The rows below give T cell receptor beta chains drawn from one sample of a study of blood T cell repertoires in COVID-19. The protocol was immunoSEQ multiplex PCR, while the TCRdb copy is restricted to in-frame clones and leaves out a portion. The sample contains roughly 240,000 clones, approximately 80% of which appear only once. Sequenced input: peripheral blood. The receptors were gathered from an older woman with acute or convalescent COVID-19. The CDR3 runs from the conserved cysteine through the conserved F or W. The D gene is left open where the match is weak. A row's size may be missing; if present it is once, few, many or a size class.

clone size	J gene	V gene	D gene	CDR3 protein	CDR3 DNA
-	TRBJ2-7	TRBV2	-	CASSSRYEQYF	TGTGCCAGCAGTTCTCGCTACGAGCAGTACTTC
-	TRBJ1-2	TRBV28	TRBD1	CASKPGTVLYGYTF	TGTGCCAGCAAACCCGGGACAGTCCTCTATGGCTACACCTTC
-	TRBJ1-5	TRBV27	-	CASSLRQDQARQPQHF	TGTGCCAGCAGTCTACGACAGGATCAGGCAAGGCAGCCCCAGCATTTT
-	TRBJ1-1	TRBV29-1	TRBD1	CSVGWTGNTEAFF	TGCAGCGTTGGCTGGACAGGGAACACTGAAGCTTTCTTT
-	TRBJ2-1	TRBV5-1	-	CASSSSGYYNEQFF	TGCGCCAGCAGCTCGAGCGGATACTACAATGAGCAGTTCTTC
-	TRBJ2-1	TRBV4-1	TRBD2	CASSQDASGITGYNEQFF	TGCGCCAGCAGCCAAGATGCTAGCGGGATAACTGGCTACAATGAGCAGTTCTTC
-	TRBJ1-3	TRBV30	TRBD1	CAWSGLTGGYGNTIYF	TGTGCCTGGAGTGGATTAACAGGGGGTTACGGAAACACCATATATTTT
-	TRBJ2-3	TRBV9	TRBD2	CASTTGTIDTDTQYF	TGTGCCAGCACCACCGGGACTATTGACACAGATACGCAGTATTTT
once	TRBJ2-7	TRBV11-3	TRBD1	CASSPPGTGRNYEQYF	TGTGCCAGCAGCCCTCCCGGGACAGGGAGAAATTACGAGCAGTACTTC
-	TRBJ1-1	TRBV2	TRBD1	CASSLQGARSTEAFF	TGTGCCAGCAGTTTGCAGGGGGCGCGATCCACTGAAGCTTTCTTT
-	TRBJ1-1	TRBV30	TRBD1	CAWSAPPGGGTLNTEAFF	TGTGCCTGGAGTGCCCCCCCAGGGGGCGGAACCTTGAACACTGAAGCTTTCTTT
-	TRBJ2-1	TRBV6-6	TRBD1	CASSQGQGATYNEQFF	TGTGCCAGCAGCCAAGGACAGGGGGCCACCTACAATGAGCAGTTCTTC
-	TRBJ2-1	TRBV6-5	TRBD2	CASPSGGLNEQFF	TGTGCCAGCCCTAGCGGGGGGTTAAATGAGCAGTTCTTC
-	TRBJ2-5	TRBV6-5	TRBD2	CASALAGYETQYF	TGTGCCAGCGCCCTAGCGGGGTATGAGACCCAGTACTTC
-	TRBJ1-6	TRBV4-2	-	CASSQDLSTGNSPLHF	TGTGCCAGCAGCCAAGATCTATCAACGGGAAATTCACCCCTCCACTTT
-	TRBJ2-1	TRBV5-1	-	CASSLETAYNEQFF	TGCGCCAGCAGCCTAGAGACAGCTTACAATGAGCAGTTCTTC
-	TRBJ2-7	TRBV3-1/TRBV3-2	-	CASSPGTGRIIQQYF	TGTGCCAGCAGCCCGGGGACTGGACGGATTATTCAGCAGTACTTC
-	TRBJ1-4	TRBV20-1	-	CSVGGNEKLFF	TGCAGTGTAGGAGGGAATGAAAAACTGTTTTTT
few	TRBJ1-1	TRBV7-8	TRBD1	CASSPRTGVVTEAFF	TGTGCCAGCAGCCCTCGGACAGGGGTGGTCACTGAAGCTTTCTTT
-	TRBJ1-2	TRBV5-5	-	CASSSVQANYGYTF	TGTGCCAGCAGCTCTGTACAAGCTAACTATGGCTACACCTTC
-	TRBJ1-5	TRBV5-4	-	CASSPTVPPGDEGQPQHF	TGTGCCAGCAGCCCAACTGTCCCGCCGGGGGACGAGGGTCAGCCCCAGCATTTT
-	TRBJ1-5	TRBV2	-	CASSESLGYNQPQHF	TGTGCCAGCAGTGAATCCCTCGGGTACAATCAGCCCCAGCATTTT
few	TRBJ1-1	TRBV19	-	CASYPQGAATEAFF	TGTGCCAGCTACCCACAGGGAGCGGCCACTGAAGCTTTCTTT
-	TRBJ1-1	TRBV6-2/TRBV6-3	-	CASSYLGGGTEAFF	TGTGCCAGCAGTTACTTGGGGGGGGGAACTGAAGCTTTCTTT
-	TRBJ1-2	TRBV28	-	CASSLWGRDGYTF	TGTGCCAGCAGTTTGTGGGGGCGCGATGGCTACACCTTC
once	TRBJ1-5	TRBV7-2	-	CASSLVFVMTYDGNQPQHF	TGTGCCAGCAGCTTAGTATTTGTTATGACATATGATGGCAATCAGCCCCAGCATTTT
-	TRBJ1-3	TRBV6-5	-	CASSYAQGTGNTIYF	TGTGCCAGCAGTTACGCACAGGGAACTGGAAACACCATATATTTT
-	TRBJ1-2	TRBV7-9	TRBD1	CASSYRTGSGYTF	TGTGCCAGCAGCTACCGGACAGGGTCTGGCTACACCTTC
-	TRBJ2-3	TRBV4-3	-	CASSHQTDTQYF	TGCGCCAGCAGCCACCAGACAGATACGCAGTATTTT
-	TRBJ2-5	TRBV7-2	-	CASSRGETQYF	TGTGCCAGCAGCCGGGGGGAGACCCAGTACTTC
-	TRBJ2-5	TRBV7-9	-	CASDSTAQETQYF	TGTGCCAGCGATTCTACAGCCCAAGAGACCCAGTACTTC
-	TRBJ2-3	TRBV7-2	TRBD1	CASSLMGQGSTDTQYF	TGTGCCAGCAGCTTAATGGGACAGGGGAGCACAGATACGCAGTATTTT
-	TRBJ1-6	TRBV5-5	-	CASSFGESDSPLHF	TGTGCCAGCAGCTTTGGAGAGTCTGATTCACCCCTCCACTTT
-	TRBJ2-7	TRBV5-1	-	CASSEGYEQYF	TGCGCCAGCAGTGAGGGATACGAGCAGTACTTC
-	TRBJ1-1	TRBV6-2/TRBV6-3	TRBD1	CASSSIPGQGISMNTEAFF	TGTGCCAGCAGCTCAATACCGGGACAGGGAATAAGTATGAACACTGAAGCTTTCTTT
-	TRBJ2-5	TRBV5-1	TRBD1	CASSSTGGRETQYF	TGCGCCAGCAGCTCAACAGGGGGTCGGGAGACCCAGTACTTC
-	TRBJ1-3	TRBV19	-	CASSNRARAGNTIYF	TGTGCCAGTAGTAACCGCGCGAGGGCTGGAAACACCATATATTTT
-	TRBJ2-1	TRBV6-1	TRBD2	CASSSSGEGYEQFF	TGTGCCAGCAGTTCTAGCGGCGAAGGGTATGAGCAGTTCTTC
-	TRBJ2-7	TRBV9	-	CASSALLGYEQYF	TGTGCCAGCAGCGCCCTACTAGGCTACGAGCAGTACTTC
-	TRBJ1-5	TRBV10-3	-	CAISEQVSNQPQHF	TGTGCCATCAGTGAACAGGTTAGCAATCAGCCCCAGCATTTT
-	TRBJ1-5	TRBV7-8	TRBD1	CASSGTGIGQPQHF	TGTGCCAGCAGCGGGACAGGGATAGGGCAGCCCCAGCATTTT
once	TRBJ2-7	TRBV18	-	CASSPRGGPYEQYF	TGTGCCAGCTCACCACGGGGGGGCCCCTACGAGCAGTACTTC